These T cell receptor beta chains were read from a single sample in a study of blood T cell repertoires in COVID-19. Data came from immunoSEQ multiplex PCR; TCRdb stores just in-frame clones and leaves some out. The sample records 170,000 or so clones, 80% to 90% being singletons. The sequenced sample was peripheral blood. The receptors stem from a woman aged 70 to 79 with COVID-19, enrolled during active disease. The CDR3 runs from the conserved cysteine through the conserved F or W. Each record gives: J gene, clone size, V gene, D gene, CDR3 DNA, CDR3 protein. A D gene is named only where the DNA matches it firmly. A clone size is listed for some rows: how often the clone was seen (once, few, many), or a class if it is expanded.

>TRBJ2-1|NA|TRBV15|NA
TGTGCCACCAGCAGTTTGAGGGATAGAGGAGGTGAGCAGTTCTTC
CATSSLRDRGGEQFF
>TRBJ2-1|NA|TRBV5-1|NA
TGCGCCAGCAGCTTGGGTAGCGGAGACAATGAGCAGTTCTTC
CASSLGSGDNEQFF
>TRBJ1-3|NA|TRBV10-3|NA
TGTGCCATCAGTGCTCAGGACTCTGGAAACACCATATATTTT
CAISAQDSGNTIYF
>TRBJ2-1|NA|TRBV3-1/TRBV3-2|TRBD2
TGTGCCAGCAGCCAGAGAATAGGCGGGAGTGGCGATGAGCAGTTCTTC
CASSQRIGGSGDEQFF
>TRBJ2-1|NA|TRBV30|TRBD2
TGTGCCTGGCACCTAGCGGGCTCCTACAATGAGCAGTTCTTC
CAWHLAGSYNEQFF
>TRBJ2-7|NA|TRBV7-2|NA
TGTGCCAGCAGCTTAGACAGGGCCACCTACGAGCAGTACTTC
CASSLDRATYEQYF
>TRBJ2-3|NA|TRBV19|TRBD2
TGTGCCAGTAGTGTACGACTAGCGGCCCACACAGATACGCAGTATTTT
CASSVRLAAHTDTQYF
>TRBJ1-4|NA|TRBV3-1/TRBV3-2|TRBD1
TGTGCCAGCAGCCAAGATTCGGGACAGTGGGAAAAACTGTTTTTT
CASSQDSGQWEKLFF
>TRBJ2-7|NA|TRBV7-2|TRBD1
TGTGCCAGCAGCCTGGACCGGGACAGATCATACGAGCAGTACTTC
CASSLDRDRSYEQYF
>TRBJ1-4|NA|TRBV6-2/TRBV6-3|TRBD1
TGTGCCAGCAGTTACTCGACAGGGAAATTTGAAAAACTGTTTTTT
CASSYSTGKFEKLFF
>TRBJ1-2|NA|TRBV21-1|NA
TGTGCCAGCAGCAACGTAGGGGGTGCTTACTATGGCTACACCTTC
CASSNVGGAYYGYTF
>TRBJ1-3|NA|TRBV30|TRBD1
TGTGCCTGGAGACCTAGGACAGGGAGAAACACCATATATTTT
CAWRPRTGRNTIYF
>TRBJ1-1|NA|TRBV6-6|TRBD1
TGTGCCAGCACCGACAGGGTCACTGAAGCTTTCTTT
CASTDRVTEAFF
>TRBJ2-5|NA|TRBV13|NA
TGTGCCAGCAGCTCCACCGGAGGGTGGTTAGAAGAGACCCAGTACTTC
CASSSTGGWLEETQYF
>TRBJ1-6|NA|TRBV2|TRBD1
TGTGCCAGCAGTGAAGTCAGGGGGCAGTATAATTCACCCCTCCACTTT
CASSEVRGQYNSPLHF
>TRBJ1-1|NA|TRBV19|NA
TGTGCCAGTAGTAACGGGGATATTTACACTGAAGCTTTCTTT
CASSNGDIYTEAFF
>TRBJ2-7|NA|TRBV16|NA
TGTGCCAGCAGTCCCAGGGTAATTTCAGACGAGCAGTACTTC
CASSPRVISDEQYF
>TRBJ2-1|NA|TRBV6-6|NA
TGTGCCAGCAGTGATTTAGGGACTGATCAGTTCTTC
CASSDLGTDQFF
>TRBJ2-1|NA|TRBV23-1|TRBD2
TGCGCCACCTTGCGACTAGCGGTTTGCAATGAGCAGTTCTTC
CATLRLAVCNEQFF
>TRBJ1-5|NA|TRBV6-5|NA
TGTGCCAGCATCCCCTCTGGGGGGGTTCAGCCCCAGCATTTT
CASIPSGGVQPQHF
>TRBJ2-1|NA|TRBV9|TRBD2
TGTGCCAGCAGCGTAGCTTGGCTAGCGGGACCCTCCGGCAATGAGCAGTTCTTC
CASSVAWLAGPSGNEQFF
>TRBJ2-1|NA|TRBV5-1|TRBD2
TGCGCCAGCAGCTTGCCTAGCGGGATTGGGTATGAGCAGTTCTTC
CASSLPSGIGYEQFF
>TRBJ2-7|few|TRBV20-1|NA
TGCAGTGCTAGAGATGCGGGCCAGCAGTACTTC
CSARDAGQQYF
>TRBJ1-4|NA|TRBV12-3/TRBV12-4|TRBD1
TGTGCCAGCAGTAGGGGACAGAATGAAAAACTGTTTTTT
CASSRGQNEKLFF
>TRBJ1-2|NA|TRBV27|TRBD1
TGTGCCAGCAGTTGGGGGACAGCCCCTTATGGCTACACCTTC
CASSWGTAPYGYTF
>TRBJ2-7|NA|TRBV10-1|NA
TGCGCCAGCAGTGATGGGGGCGCACTAAGTTCCTACGAGCAGTACTTC
CASSDGGALSSYEQYF
>TRBJ2-7|NA|TRBV9|TRBD2
TGTGCCAGCAGCGTAGGCAGCGGGAGCTCCTACGAGCAGTACTTC
CASSVGSGSSYEQYF
>TRBJ1-2|once|TRBV5-6|NA
TGTGCCAGCAGCCCAGGGGACTATGGCTACACCTTC
CASSPGDYGYTF
>TRBJ2-3|NA|TRBV5-6|TRBD2
TGTGCCAGCAGCTTGGATCCGAGCGGGAGGATTCTCACAGATACGCAGTATTTT
CASSLDPSGRILTDTQYF
>TRBJ1-2|NA|TRBV7-8|NA
TGTGCCAGCAGCTTAGACGCAGGAAACTATGGCTACACCTTC
CASSLDAGNYGYTF
>TRBJ1-2|NA|TRBV12-3/TRBV12-4|NA
TGTGCCAGCAGTCCCCCTTGGGCCTATGGCTACACCTTC
CASSPPWAYGYTF
>TRBJ2-7|NA|TRBV27|TRBD2
TGTGCCAGCAGTTTACTAGCGGGGACCTACGAGCAGTACTTC
CASSLLAGTYEQYF
>TRBJ2-5|once|TRBV15|NA
TGTGCCACCAGCCCCCAAGGCAGGGGGGTATGGGAGACCCAGTACTTC
CATSPQGRGVWETQYF
>TRBJ2-1|NA|TRBV7-2|TRBD2
TGTGCCAGCAGCCGGGACCTTGTCCTAGCGGGCAGAAATGAGCAGTTCTTC
CASSRDLVLAGRNEQFF
>TRBJ2-5|few|TRBV7-9|NA
TGTGCCAGCACCCGGCAGGGTGGCCAAGAGACCCAGTACTTC
CASTRQGGQETQYF